This record looks at one T cell receptor (beta chain) sequence and its context. This entry is derived from a study of control samples from healthy donors and cancer patients. V lost 4 bases to trimming and J lost 10 bases, with 11 bases between them. Germline-derived CDR1 and CDR2 are LGHDT and YNNKEL (reference sequence). This CDR3 comprises 13 residues. Here immunoSEQ multiplex PCR was the method, and the copy in TCRdb shows in-frame clones only, minus some. The table includes about 100,000 clones, over 85% detected once. The sequence came from a human donor in good health. The donor label of this sample is uncertain. V and J are TRBV3-1 (or the pseudogene TRBV3-2) and TRBJ1-6; D gene unclear. Material for sequencing was blood. The CDR3 loop reads CASSRLIESPLHF. The CDR3 nucleotides are TGTGCCAGCAGCCGCCTCATCGAATCACCCCTCCACTTT.